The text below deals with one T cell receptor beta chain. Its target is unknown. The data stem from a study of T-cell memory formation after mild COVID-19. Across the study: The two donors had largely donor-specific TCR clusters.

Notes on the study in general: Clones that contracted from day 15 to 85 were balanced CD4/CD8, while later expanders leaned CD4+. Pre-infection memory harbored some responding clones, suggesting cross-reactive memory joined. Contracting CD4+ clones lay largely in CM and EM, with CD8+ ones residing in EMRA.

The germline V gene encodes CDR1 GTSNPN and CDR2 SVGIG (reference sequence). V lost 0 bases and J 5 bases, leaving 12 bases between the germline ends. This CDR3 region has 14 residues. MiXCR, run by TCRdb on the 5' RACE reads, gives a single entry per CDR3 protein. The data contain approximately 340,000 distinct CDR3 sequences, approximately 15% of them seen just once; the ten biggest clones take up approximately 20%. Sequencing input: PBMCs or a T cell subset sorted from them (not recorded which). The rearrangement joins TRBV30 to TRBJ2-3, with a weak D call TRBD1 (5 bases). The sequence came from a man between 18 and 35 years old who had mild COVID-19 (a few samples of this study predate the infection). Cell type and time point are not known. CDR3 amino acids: CAWSVGVKGDTQYF. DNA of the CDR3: TGTGCCTGGAGTGTAGGGGTAAAGGGAGATACGCAGTATTTT.